Listed here are 3 T cell receptor beta chains from one sample, sequenced in a study of tumor-infiltrating lymphocytes in oesophageal squamous cell carcinoma. TCRdb passed the PCR reads through MiXCR, listing each CDR3 protein once. The data show about 15,000 distinct CDR3 sequences, with around 51% seen just once and roughly 37% held by the top ten. The sequencing sample was made of esophageal tumor tissue. These receptors were taken from a female donor with esophageal squamous cell carcinoma.

V usage is TRBV6-1 and J usage is TRBJ2-1, with a possible D match to TRBD2 (6 bases). The J call is uncertain, as TRBJ2-5 better fits the DNA end. Germline V gene data show CDR1 as MNHNS and CDR2 as SASEGT. The length of the CDR3 is 15 residues. The CDR3 reads CASSSPGLLQETQYF. CDR3 coding DNA: TGTGCCAGCAGTTCCCCGGGACTTCTCCAAGAGACCCAGTACTTC.

This clonotype was seen only a few times. This chain joins TRBV7-8 and TRBJ2-3, with TRBD2 matching over 11 bases. The closer fit of TRBJ2-7 to the DNA end suggests the J call may be wrong. The CDR3 runs to 18 residues. Germline loops: CDR1 SGHVS, CDR2 FQNEAQ. The chain's CDR3 is CASSSSLAGGSGYNEQYF. Written as DNA, the CDR3 is TGTGCCAGCAGCTCATCGTTAGCGGGAGGGAGTGGCTACAATGAGCAGTACTTC.

This clonotype was counted ten times or more. Possible read error: a much larger clone is one base away. This chain links TRBV24-1 with TRBJ2-1, with TRBD2 matching over 7 bases. The J call may not be correct, given that the DNA end is closer to TRBJ2-7. The CDR3 is made up of 14 amino acids. The germline V gene encodes CDR1 KGHDR and CDR2 SFDVKD. Here the CDR3 reads CATQRGSSYNEQYF. In DNA form, the CDR3 reads TGTGCCACGCAGCGGGGAAGCTCCTACAATGAGCAGTACTTC.